The 29 T cell receptor beta chains listed next were all sequenced from one sample in a study of technical replicates of blood from a few donors. Assay: immunoSEQ multiplex PCR; the TCRdb copy retains only in-frame clones and omits some. The sample has 74,000 or so clones; approximately 97% are singletons. Sequencing was carried out using T cells isolated from PBMCs. The receptors stem from a human donor in good health.

The chain couples TRBV7-6 to TRBJ2-3; 9 nucleotides agree with TRBD1. The CDR3 is made up of 16 amino acids. CDR1 is SGHVS, CDR2 FNYEAQ, per germline. The trim removed 5 bases at V and 5 bases at J, leaving 11 bases unmatched. For the CDR3, the DNA is TGTGCCAGCAGCCAACCGGGGACAGGGTCTCGAGATACGCAGTATTTT. This gives the protein CASSQPGTGSRDTQYF.

V and J are TRBV9 and TRBJ2-3; 11 bases match TRBD2. Per germline, CDR1 SGDLS and CDR2 YYNGEE. V was pared by 2 bases and J by 8 bases, with 7 bases of the junction left unmatched. The CDR3 length is 15 residues. The CDR3 spells CASSVIGTSGTTQYF. CDR3 in DNA: TGTGCCAGCAGCGTCATCGGGACTAGCGGAACTACGCAGTATTTT.

The chain employs TRBV7-6 and TRBJ1-2, with TRBD1 matching 9 bases. Germline V gene lookup returns CDR1 SGHVS and CDR2 FNYEAQ. Unmatched junction bases numbered 4, after V lost 1 base and J lost 4 bases. The CDR3 length is 15 residues. CDR3 protein: CASSLGTGEGYGYTF. Written as DNA, the CDR3 is TGTGCCAGCAGCTTAGGGACAGGGGAGGGCTATGGCTACACCTTC.

The chain carries TRBV5-1 and TRBJ2-2; 9 bases are a match to TRBD1. Germline values: CDR1 SGHRS, CDR2 YFSETQ. The CDR3 consists of 16 residues. V shed 4 bases and J 6 bases; nucleotides not matched to a gene: 10. This CDR3 reads CASSPILRQGAGELFF. The CDR3 region has the DNA TGCGCCAGCAGCCCGATACTTAGACAGGGGGCCGGGGAGCTGTTTTTT.

The gene calls are TRBV4-1 and TRBJ2-2, with a tentative D call TRBD2 (5 bases). Per the germline V gene, CDR1 is MGHRA and CDR2 is YSYEKL. The length of the CDR3 is 17 residues. V was clipped by 4 bases and J by 5 bases, with 20 bases between them. This chain's CDR3 is CASSPLGPGVLTGELFF. CDR3 DNA: TGCGCCAGCAGCCCCCTTGGGCCCGGGGTATTGACCGGGGAGCTGTTTTTT.

The CDR3 nucleotides are TGTGCCAGCAGCTTAGTCTCGACTAGCGGGGGGTACAATGAGCAGTTCTTC. Translation: CASSLVSTSGGYNEQFF. This chain links TRBV7-9 with TRBJ2-1, with TRBD2 matching over 13 bases. Germline CDR1 SEHNR, CDR2 FQNEAQ (reference sequence). This CDR3 contains 17 residues. With 1 base clipped from V and 4 bases from J, the junction kept 4 bases outside the gene matches.

Here the CDR3 reads CASSLLAGQETQYF. The CDR3 nucleotides are TGTGCCAGCAGCTTACTAGCGGGGCAAGAGACCCAGTACTTC. The chain is built from TRBV7-9 and TRBJ2-5; 9 bases agree with TRBD2. The germline CDR1 and CDR2 sequences are SEHNR and FQNEAQ (reference sequence). The CDR3 covers 14 residues. The V segment lost 2 bases and the J segment 2 bases; nucleotides outside the gene matches: 0.

This chain uses TRBV6-1 with TRBJ2-5; the match to TRBD2 covers 8 bases. CDR1 MNHNS and CDR2 SASEGT come from the germline V gene. The CDR3 is 15 residues long. The ends lost 2 bases at V and 5 bases at J; junction bases unmatched: 7. CDR3 in DNA: TGTGCCAGCAGTGAATGGGGTCCGGGAGGGGAGACCCAGTACTTC. Its translation is CASSEWGPGGETQYF.

The chain combines TRBV7-9 with TRBJ2-7; D is possibly TRBD1 (6 bases). Germline CDR1 reads SEHNR; CDR2 reads FQNEAQ (reference sequence). The CDR3 is 15 residues long. Trimming pared 4 bases from V and 2 bases from J, leaving 15 bases between. The CDR3 DNA follows: TGTGCCAGCAGCTCCCCGGACAGCCAAACCTACGAGCAGTACTTC. Its translation is CASSSPDSQTYEQYF.

This chain joins TRBV6-5 and TRBJ2-3; the match to TRBD1 covers 10 bases. Germline trimming cut 6 bases from V and 4 bases from J; bases unmatched to any gene: 7. CDR3 length: 15 residues. In germline, CDR1 is MNHEY, CDR2 SVGAGI. This chain's CDR3 is CASSRLGQGADTQYF. CDR3 sequence (DNA): TGTGCCAGCAGCCGACTTGGACAGGGGGCAGATACGCAGTATTTT.

The chain employs TRBV19 and TRBJ1-2; D is possibly TRBD1 (5 bases). Between the trimmed V and J ends, which lost 5 bases and 4 bases, there was a span of 14 bases. The V gene's germline CDR1 is LNHDA and CDR2 SQIVND (reference sequence). The CDR3 covers 14 residues. DNA for the CDR3: TGTGCCAGTAGTGCCACAGGCCTGGGCTATGGCTACACCTTC. This translates into CASSATGLGYGYTF.

This clone was picked up one time. This chain connects TRBV2 to TRBJ1-2, with TRBD1 identical over 8 bases. The junction had 8 bases not matched to a gene; V was cut back by 4 bases and J by 1 base. Germline V gene data show CDR1 as SNHLY and CDR2 as FYNNEI. The CDR3 length is 16 residues. The CDR3 DNA follows: TGTGCCAGCAGTGCCGGGACAGGTCTGGTTAACTATGGCTACACCTTC. Translated, it gives CASSAGTGLVNYGYTF.

The chain is built from TRBV14 and TRBJ2-5; D is perhaps TRBD2 (5 bases). CDR3 length: 13 residues. CDR1 and CDR2 from the germline V gene are SGHDN and FVKESK. Trimming cost V 1 base and J 3 bases, with 6 bases left between them. CDR3 DNA: TGTGCCAGCAGCCAAGGGGAGAAAGAGACCCAGTACTTC. Translating it yields CASSQGEKETQYF.

The chain joins TRBV6-5 to TRBJ1-1; tentatively, D is TRBD1 (6 bases). The CDR3 is 14 amino acids. Germline values: CDR1 MNHEY, CDR2 SVGAGI. Trimming pared 6 bases from V and 6 bases from J, leaving 17 bases between. CDR3 nucleotides: TGTGCCAGCAGATCGACAGGAGTAATCTCTGAAGCTTTCTTT. Amino acids: CASRSTGVISEAFF.

The chain links TRBV28 to TRBJ2-5; 11 bases map to TRBD2. Germline CDR1 is MDHEN and CDR2 is SYDVKM. V shed 6 bases and J 9 bases; nucleotides not matched to a gene: 9. The CDR3 has 14 amino acids. The DNA for the CDR3 is TGTGCCAGCAGCTCTCTAGCGGGAGGTCGCGCCCAGTACTTC. Residues: CASSSLAGGRAQYF.

V and J are TRBV5-1 and TRBJ2-1, with D possibly matching TRBD1 (5 bases). In germline, CDR1 is SGHRS, CDR2 YFSETQ. The CDR3 spans 16 residues. The V end lost 4 bases, the J end lost 7 bases, and 21 bases lay between the germline ends. The CDR3 sequence is CASSPRTGVVINEQFF. The DNA for the CDR3 is TGCGCCAGCAGCCCCCGAACAGGTGTAGTCATAAATGAGCAGTTCTTC.

The chain links TRBV5-4 to TRBJ2-7; 7 positions match TRBD2. The CDR3 has 14 residues. Losses at the gene ends were 4 bases for V and 3 bases for J; bases not matched to a gene: 7. Germline-derived CDR1 and CDR2 are SGHNT and YYREEE (reference sequence). The CDR3 here is CASSPGTNIYEQYF. In DNA, the CDR3 is TGTGCCAGCAGCCCCGGGACTAATATCTACGAGCAGTACTTC.

The CDR3 DNA reads as TGTGCCAGCGCGGGGTCTGGTTATAGCAATCAGCCCCAGCATTTT. This gives the protein CASAGSGYSNQPQHF. The chain carries TRBV2 and TRBJ1-5; D is uncertain. The germline V gene encodes CDR1 SNHLY and CDR2 FYNNEI. V was clipped by 8 bases and J by 0 bases, with 14 bases between them. The CDR3 consists of 15 residues.

This chain uses TRBV29-1 with TRBJ2-6; 7 bases are shared with TRBD2. The junction had 10 bases not matched to a gene; V was cut back by 5 bases and J by 0 bases. Germline CDR1 SQVTM, CDR2 ANQGSEA. This CDR3 is built from 17 residues. The CDR3 region has the DNA TGCAGCGTTCGCCCCGCCGGGGGGAGCTCTGGGGCCAACGTCCTGACTTTC. Protein: CSVRPAGGSSGANVLTF.

V gene TRBV29-1 combines with J gene TRBJ1-4; 10 bases agree with TRBD1. J lost 4 bases, V lost 8 bases, and 16 bases had no gene match. This CDR3 has 17 residues. Looked up from germline, CDR1 is SQVTM and CDR2 is ANQGSEA. DNA for the CDR3: TGCAGCTTGGCCCGGATGGGACAGGGGATTTGTAATGAAAAACTGTTTTTT. It encodes CSLARMGQGICNEKLFF.

The V and J genes are TRBV9 and TRBJ2-5; 16 bases are shared with TRBD2. CDR1 SGDLS and CDR2 YYNGEE come from the germline V gene. The junction had 12 bases not matched to a gene; V was cut back by 8 bases and J by 5 bases. This CDR3 comprises 17 residues. The CDR3 sequence is CASPGTSGGAGSETQYF. The CDR3 coding sequence is TGTGCCAGTCCCGGGACTAGCGGGGGGGCCGGATCCGAGACCCAGTACTTC.

V gene TRBV9 combines with J gene TRBJ2-2; the match to TRBD2 covers 7 bases. The V gene's germline CDR1 is SGDLS and CDR2 YYNGEE. Trimming took 4 bases from V and 2 from J; bases not matched to a gene: 5. The CDR3 runs 15 residues. CDR3 nucleotides: TGTGCCAGCAGCCCTGGGACTATCAACACCGGGGAGCTGTTTTTT. This codes for CASSPGTINTGELFF.

The V gene is TRBV11-2, the J gene TRBJ2-5; D is possibly TRBD1 (6 bases). Trimming took 7 bases from V and 4 from J, leaving 19 bases between them. The germline gives CDR1 SGHAT, CDR2 FQNNGV. The CDR3 runs 15 residues. For the CDR3, the DNA is TGTGCCAGCAAGAGTACAGGGATTGGTCGAGAGACCCAGTACTTC. Its translation: CASKSTGIGRETQYF.

In its sample, this clone was seen once. This chain joins TRBV2 and TRBJ2-7, with no clear D. Trimming removed 6 bases from V and 2 bases from J, with 5 bases in between. Germline V gives CDR1 SNHLY, CDR2 FYNNEI. The CDR3 consists of 11 residues. The CDR3 reads CASSVTYEQYF. The CDR3, as DNA: TGTGCCAGCAGCGTTACCTACGAGCAGTACTTC.

This clone is a singleton in its sample. Since no conserved phenylalanine or tryptophan closes the CDR3, a read error is the likely cause. The limits of the CDR3 on the DNA are not certain, so only TCRdb's listed CDR3 is given. The chain uses TRBV11-3 and TRBJ2-7; the DNA was not compared with TRBD2, the D call given in the table. With termini counted, the CDR3 has 15 amino acids. CDR1 is SGHNT and CDR2 is YENEEA in the germline V gene. CDR3 residues: CASSLPWTSGGPTLI.

V and J are TRBV7-2 and TRBJ2-2; TRBD1 matches at 8 bases. The V gene end was trimmed by 5 bases and the J gene end by 4 bases; junction bases not matched to a gene: 3. This CDR3 spans 14 amino acids. The germline V gene encodes CDR1 SGHTA and CDR2 FQGNSA. The CDR3 nucleotides are TGTGCCAGCAGCCCCAGGGGGCCCACCGGGGAGCTGTTTTTT. This sequence encodes CASSPRGPTGELFF.

The gene calls are TRBV5-4 and TRBJ2-7, with 8 bases aligning to TRBD2. This CDR3 is 14 amino acids long. The germline gives CDR1 SGHNT, CDR2 YYREEE (reference sequence). Germline trimming cut 4 bases from V and 5 bases from J; bases unmatched to any gene: 8. Written as DNA, the CDR3 is TGTGCCAGCAGCGCATGGGAGCGGGGGAACGAGCAGTACTTC. Encoded protein: CASSAWERGNEQYF. The whole variable domain, filled in from reference TRBV5-4 and TRBJ2-7, reads ETGVTQSPTHLIKTRGQQVTLRCSSQSGHNTVSWYQQALGQGPQFIFQYYREEENGRGNFPPRFSGLQFPNYSSELNVNALELDDSALYLCASSAWERGNEQYFGPGTRLTVT.

The chain carries TRBV7-9 and TRBJ1-3; weak D call: TRBD1 (5 bases). The CDR3 sequence is 17 residues long. CDR1 SEHNR and CDR2 FQNEAQ come from the germline V gene (reference sequence). Trimming cost V 1 base and J 2 bases, with 15 bases left between them. For the CDR3, the DNA is TGTGCCAGCAGCTTAGATAACGGGGGTTGGCCTGGAAACACCATATATTTT. Translated: CASSLDNGGWPGNTIYF.

The DNA for the CDR3 is TGCAGCGTACCGGGACAGCAGAACACTGAAGCTTTCTTT. Protein: CSVPGQQNTEAFF. The chain couples TRBV29-1 to TRBJ1-1, with 7 bases fitting TRBD1. The germline gives CDR1 SQVTM, CDR2 ANQGSEA. V gave up 6 bases and J gave up 1 base; unmatched junction bases: 5. The CDR3 consists of 13 residues.